A single sample is the source of the 31 T cell receptor beta chains below, sequenced in a study of cytomegalovirus exposure and HLA in healthy donors. Both 60 Vbeta primers and 13 Jbeta primers went into the PCR. TCRdb's copy holds only in-frame clones and misses some; the assay was immunoSEQ multiplex PCR. The sample includes fewer than 150,000 clones, approximately 80% of them seen just once. Sequences were obtained from PBMCs. The source is a woman aged 25 to 39 in good health and CMV-seropositive.

The rearrangement links TRBV10-3 to TRBJ1-5, with 7 bases matching TRBD1. Trimming removed 3 bases from V and 8 bases from J; junction bases left unmatched: 7. This CDR3 contains 14 residues. Germline loops: CDR1 ENHRY, CDR2 SYGVKD. This CDR3 reads CAISDHRGKEPQHF. The CDR3 DNA reads as TGTGCCATCAGTGATCACAGGGGAAAGGAGCCCCAGCATTTT.

The V call is TRBV5-8, the J call TRBJ2-2, with 7 bases aligning to TRBD1. CDR1 and CDR2 from the germline V gene are SGHTS and YDEGEE. The CDR3 is 15 amino acids. V lost 0 bases, J lost 5 bases, and 4 bases stayed unmatched. The CDR3 bases are TGTGCCAGCAGCTTGGGGACAGGTCGGACCGGGGAGCTGTTTTTT. This encodes CASSLGTGRTGELFF.

This chain uses TRBV5-1 with TRBJ2-5, with D possibly matching TRBD2 (7 bases). In germline, CDR1 is SGHRS, CDR2 YFSETQ. The germline V and J ends were trimmed by 6 bases and 2 bases, with 14 bases remaining between them. This CDR3 region has 14 residues. This chain's CDR3 is CASNRGDTQETQYF. The CDR3 DNA is TGCGCCAGCAACCGGGGGGACACACAAGAGACCCAGTACTTC.

The J gene is TRBJ1-1, the V gene TRBV27, with D hard to call. CDR1 and CDR2 (germline): MNHEY, SMNVEV (reference sequence). The CDR3 consists of 14 residues. V gave up 3 bases and J gave up 0 bases, with 8 bases separating them. The CDR3 coding sequence is TGTGCCAGCAGTTTCACCGGGGTGAACACTGAAGCTTTCTTT. Its translation: CASSFTGVNTEAFF.

The chain uses TRBV30 and TRBJ1-2; possible D gene TRBD1, 6 bases. The V gene's germline CDR1 is GTSNPN and CDR2 SVGIG (reference sequence). V lost 2 bases and J 14 bases, leaving 15 bases between the germline ends. This CDR3 is 11 amino acids long. The CDR3 sequence is CAWSSQGWVTF. The CDR3 DNA follows: TGTGCCTGGAGTAGTCAGGGGTGGGTAACCTTC.

This clone has only one observation. The chain carries TRBV2 and TRBJ2-3; D may be TRBD2 (5 bases). V lost 7 bases and J lost 0, with 14 bases in between. Germline CDR1 is SNHLY and CDR2 is FYNNEI. The CDR3 runs to 15 residues. The CDR3 nucleotides are TGTGCCAGCACCCTGGACTTTACAAGCACAGATACGCAGTATTTT. Translation: CASTLDFTSTDTQYF.

The rearrangement joins TRBV30 to TRBJ1-2, with 8 bases that match TRBD1. The V and J ends lost 1 base and 6 bases, in that order; junction bases with no gene match: 13. This CDR3 spans 16 amino acids. Germline CDR1 reads GTSNPN; CDR2 reads SVGIG (reference sequence). The CDR3 protein is CAWSDLSSGGADGYTF. The CDR3, as DNA: TGTGCCTGGAGTGACTTATCTTCAGGGGGCGCGGATGGCTACACCTTC.

V gene TRBV18 combines with J gene TRBJ2-2; 11 bases fit TRBD1. V was pared by 3 bases and J by 4 bases, with 7 bases of the junction left unmatched. The length of the CDR3 is 17 residues. The germline V gene encodes CDR1 KGHSH and CDR2 LQKENI. CDR3 sequence reads: CASSPPGTGGITGELFF. CDR3 in DNA: TGTGCCAGCTCACCCCCCGGGACAGGGGGTATCACCGGGGAGCTGTTTTTT.

This rearrangement joins TRBV7-9 to TRBJ1-4, with D tentatively TRBD1 (6 bases). This CDR3 contains 14 residues. Trimming pared 1 base from V and 7 bases from J, leaving 10 bases between. Per the germline V gene, CDR1 is SEHNR and CDR2 is FQNEAQ (reference sequence). The CDR3 DNA is TGTGCCAGCAGCTTAGGGGGGCGAGTTGAAAAACTGTTTTTT. Translated: CASSLGGRVEKLFF. Based on the CDR3 plus reference TRBV7-9 and TRBJ1-4, the full variable domain is DTGVSQNPRHKITKRGQNVTFRCDPISEHNRLYWYRQTLGQGPEFLTYFQNEAQLEKSRLLSDRFSAERPKGSFSTLEIQRTEQGDSAMYLCASSLGGRVEKLFFGSGTQLSVL.

This clone was counted between two and nine times. The gene calls are TRBV2 and TRBJ2-7; D remains unclear. This CDR3 has 13 residues. Germline lookup yields CDR1 SNHLY and CDR2 FYNNEI. The CDR3 DNA reads TGTGCTTGCAAGGAGAAGGCGGCATACGAGCAGTACTTC. This encodes CACKEKAAYEQYF.

This clone was detected only a few times. J is TRBJ2-3 and V is TRBV18, with 10 bases matching TRBD1. The ends lost 2 bases at V and 3 bases at J; junction bases unmatched: 2. The CDR3 runs 15 residues. Germline values: CDR1 KGHSH, CDR2 LQKENI. The CDR3 sequence is CASSPSDRGTDTQYF. CDR3 nucleotides: TGTGCCAGCTCACCATCGGACAGGGGGACAGATACGCAGTATTTT.

CDR3 coding DNA: TGCGCCAGCAGCATAACAGGGATCTCTGGAAACACCATATATTTT. It is translated as CASSITGISGNTIYF. The chain joins TRBV5-1 to TRBJ1-3; possible D gene TRBD1, 6 bases. From germline, CDR1 is SGHRS and CDR2 YFSETQ. This CDR3 spans 15 amino acids. V was pared by 4 bases and J by 0 bases, with 11 bases between.

This chain links TRBV12-5 with TRBJ2-5, with 14 bases identical to TRBD2. Trimming at V came to 6 bases and at J to 6 bases, leaving 6 bases not matched to a gene. The germline CDR1 and CDR2 sequences are LGHNT and FRNRAP. The CDR3 is made up of 15 amino acids. The CDR3 coding sequence is TGTGCTAGTGGCATAGGACTAGCGGGGGGACAGACCCAGTACTTC. Its translation is CASGIGLAGGQTQYF. The variable domain in full, with the rest retrieved from reference TRBV12-5 and TRBJ2-5, is DARVTQTPRHKVTEMGQEVTMRCQPILGHNTVFWYRQTMMQGLELLAYFRNRAPLDDSGMPKDRFSAEMPDATLATLKIQPSEPRDSAVYFCASGIGLAGGQTQYFGPGTRLLVL.

This clone was counted a single time. This chain links TRBV10-3 with TRBJ1-5; TRBD1 aligns across 8 bases. V gave up 5 bases and J gave up 5 bases; unmatched junction bases: 20. This CDR3 comprises 19 residues. CDR1 is ENHRY, CDR2 SYGVKD, per germline. The CDR3 loop is CAISKIYGNSWTGHQPQHF. The CDR3, as DNA: TGTGCCATCAGTAAAATCTACGGCAATAGCTGGACAGGGCATCAGCCCCAGCATTTT.

V is TRBV7-2 and J is TRBJ1-4; D might be TRBD1 (5 bases). Germline V gene sequence: CDR1 SGHTA, CDR2 FQGNSA. The CDR3 covers 13 residues. Trimming cost V 5 bases and J 5 bases, with 9 bases left between them. The CDR3 region is CASSRQRNEKLFF. The CDR3 DNA reads TGTGCCAGCAGCAGACAGAGAAATGAAAAACTGTTTTTT.

This sequence joins TRBV5-1 and TRBJ1-2; D gene unclear. Germline V gives CDR1 SGHRS, CDR2 YFSETQ. The CDR3 length is 15 residues. The ends were cut back, 4 bases at V and 4 bases at J, with 17 bases in the middle. The DNA of the CDR3 is TGCGCCAGCAGCCCTCAACCTGACACGGCCTATGGCTACACCTTC. Protein product: CASSPQPDTAYGYTF.

This sequence joins TRBV6-1 and TRBJ2-7, with TRBD2 identical over 9 bases. This CDR3 has 13 amino acids. With V trimmed by 8 bases and J by 0 bases, 2 bases remained unmatched. From germline, CDR1 is MNHNS and CDR2 SASEGT. Written as DNA, the CDR3 is TGTGCCAGCGTTAGCGGGAGCTCCTACGAGCAGTACTTC. This encodes CASVSGSSYEQYF.

Only one count was recorded for this clone. The chain employs TRBV5-4 and TRBJ1-2; D not certain. Germline CDR1 SGHNT, CDR2 YYREEE (reference sequence). The CDR3 length is 13 residues. Trimming removed 3 bases at V and 7 bases at J, with 13 bases between. CDR3 DNA: TGTGCCAGCAGCTCATCCCAGTATTCTGGCTACACCTTC. Translated, it gives CASSSSQYSGYTF.

Worth noting for this clone: A junction boundary mismatches the germline segment, possibly from a read error. The chain links TRBV7-9 to TRBJ2-7; 9 bases match TRBD1. Germline V gives CDR1 SEHNR, CDR2 FQNEAQ (reference sequence). The CDR3 loop spans 16 amino acids. The CDR3 loop is CSSSSAWGQGYNEQYF. CDR3 in DNA: TGTTCCAGCAGCTCCGCTTGGGGACAGGGCTACAACGAGCAGTACTTC.

The chain is built from TRBV5-1 and TRBJ2-3; D perhaps matches TRBD2 (6 bases). CDR3 length: 15 residues. CDR1 is SGHRS and CDR2 is YFSETQ in the germline V gene. Trimming took 0 bases from V and 3 from J, leaving 11 bases between them. For the CDR3, the DNA is TGCGCCAGCAGCTTGGGACTAGTAAAAACAGATACGCAGTATTTT. Translation: CASSLGLVKTDTQYF.

The chain carries TRBV9 and TRBJ2-1; the D gene is possibly TRBD2 (5 bases). With 2 bases removed from V and 9 bases from J, the gap between germline ends came to 9 bases. The CDR3 has 12 residues. CDR1 is SGDLS and CDR2 is YYNGEE in the germline V gene. The CDR3 reads CASSVPRGEQFF. CDR3 DNA: TGTGCCAGCAGCGTGCCCCGGGGTGAGCAGTTCTTC.

The chain couples TRBV6-4 to TRBJ2-7, with 8 bases matching TRBD1. The CDR3 spans 17 residues. Looked up from germline, CDR1 is MRHNA and CDR2 is SNTAGT. V lost 2 bases, J lost 0 bases, and 9 bases stayed unmatched. CDR3: CASSDGPSRGLSYEQYF. The CDR3 DNA follows: TGTGCCAGCAGTGACGGCCCCAGCAGGGGGCTCTCCTACGAGCAGTACTTC.

The chain combines TRBV7-9 with TRBJ2-3; D may be TRBD2 (6 bases). CDR3 length: 16 residues. Deletions cut 5 bases from V and 0 bases from J, with 15 bases between. From germline, CDR1 is SEHNR and CDR2 FQNEAQ (reference sequence). The CDR3 region has the DNA TGTGCCAGCAGCCCTCCAAGAGGGACTAGCACAGATACGCAGTATTTT. As protein: CASSPPRGTSTDTQYF. The whole variable domain, remainder taken from reference TRBV7-9 and TRBJ2-3, is DTGVSQNPRHKITKRGQNVTFRCDPISEHNRLYWYRQTLGQGPEFLTYFQNEAQLEKSRLLSDRFSAERPKGSFSTLEIQRTEQGDSAMYLCASSPPRGTSTDTQYFGPGTRLTVL.

J is TRBJ2-5 and V is TRBV7-2; TRBD2 matches 7 bases. Germline V gene sequence: CDR1 SGHTA, CDR2 FQGNSA. With 1 base clipped from V and 3 bases from J, the junction kept 5 bases outside the gene matches. This CDR3 contains 15 residues. The CDR3 protein is CASSLVGTIKETQYF. The DNA for the CDR3 is TGTGCCAGCAGCTTAGTCGGGACTATCAAAGAGACCCAGTACTTC.

This chain uses TRBV25-1 with TRBJ2-3; 10 bases map to TRBD2. Germline V lookup: CDR1 MGHDK, CDR2 SYGVNS. Germline trimming cut 3 bases from V and 1 base from J; bases unmatched to any gene: 10. The CDR3 sequence is 18 residues long. The DNA for the CDR3 is TGTGCCAGCAGTGACTACTACGCAGCGGGAGGGCGCACAGATACGCAGTATTTT. Protein product: CASSDYYAAGGRTDTQYF.

This sequence joins TRBV10-3 and TRBJ1-5, with D possibly TRBD1 on 5 matching bases. CDR1 and CDR2 (germline): ENHRY, SYGVKD. This CDR3 is 14 amino acids long. Trimming cost V 3 bases and J 4 bases, with 10 bases left between them. In DNA form, the CDR3 reads TGTGCCATCAGTGAAGAAAGGGGAAATCAGCCCCAGCATTTT. As protein: CAISEERGNQPQHF.

This clone was counted only a few times. V usage is TRBV6-5 and J usage is TRBJ1-2; 9 nucleotides match TRBD1. The CDR3 extends over 15 amino acids. Losses at the gene ends were 5 bases for V and 4 bases for J; bases not matched to a gene: 8. CDR1 and CDR2 (germline): MNHEY, SVGAGI. CDR3 nucleotide sequence: TGTGCCAGCAGTGGGGACAGGGTGGGAGTCTATGGCTACACCTTC. It translates to CASSGDRVGVYGYTF.

This clone was detected once. This rearrangement joins TRBV10-3 to TRBJ2-7; 7 nucleotides match TRBD1. Trimming cost V 4 bases and J 3 bases; bases outside gene matches: 6. Per germline, CDR1 ENHRY and CDR2 SYGVKD. The CDR3 has 14 residues. The CDR3: CAISALDRNYEQYF. In nucleotides, the CDR3 is TGTGCCATCAGTGCCCTGGACAGGAACTACGAGCAGTACTTC.

The chain combines TRBV28 with TRBJ1-5, with 7 bases lining up with TRBD1. V shed 6 bases and J 15 bases; nucleotides not matched to a gene: 11. The CDR3 has 12 amino acids. The germline CDR1 and CDR2 sequences are MDHEN and SYDVKM. In DNA, the CDR3 is TGTGCCAGCAGCCCCATCAACAGGGGCTGGCATTTT. This sequence encodes CASSPINRGWHF.

The V gene is TRBV6-5, the J gene TRBJ1-4; D might be TRBD1 (6 bases). CDR3 size: 14 residues. V lost 4 bases and J 5 bases, leaving 11 bases between the germline ends. Germline CDR1 reads MNHEY; CDR2 reads SVGAGI. CDR3 protein: CASSFAGANEKLFF. The CDR3 nucleotides are TGTGCCAGCAGTTTTGCAGGGGCAAATGAAAAACTGTTTTTT.

This clone has just a few counts. The rearrangement uses TRBV7-9 and TRBJ2-7; D ambiguous. CDR1 and CDR2 (germline): SEHNR, FQNEAQ (reference sequence). CDR3 length: 14 residues. V lost 1 base to trimming and J lost 3 bases, with 10 bases between them. CDR3 in DNA: TGTGCCAGCAGCTTAGGTTCCCAGATCTACGAGCAGTACTTC. The encoded protein is CASSLGSQIYEQYF.